The clone carrying this T cell receptor beta chain was recorded a few times. Its matching antigen is unknown. Specimens obtained from alopecia areata patients comprised lesional scalp punch biopsies and peripheral blood. This specimen comes from a study of CD8+ T cells in alopecia areata. Study-wide context: The study gave treated patients oral tofacitinib at 5 to 10 mg twice daily. General study points: Affected lesional scalp, above all in alopecia totalis/universalis, was more clonal than normal scalp. Between patients, shared TCR sequences were less clear than in mice. This was possibly due in part to HLA diversity in the patient population.

RNA extraction was followed by reverse transcription into cDNA, which acted as the sequencing template. The data were produced by immunoSEQ multiplex PCR, yet TCRdb's version contains in-frame clones alone and is incomplete. The sample carries 9,500 to 15,000 clones, 50% to 60% recorded once. Germline V lookup: CDR1 SEHNR, CDR2 FQNEAQ (reference sequence). CDR3 length: 15 amino acids. V shed 2 bases, J shed 4 bases, and the junction held 5 bases outside the gene matches. The receptor was isolated from a human donor with alopecia areata. The sample comprised skin. V and J are TRBV7-9 and TRBJ2-3, with TRBD1 matching over 8 bases. The CDR3 reads CASSLPGQVADTQYF. CDR3 nucleotides: TGTGCCAGCAGCTTACCGGGACAGGTCGCAGATACGCAGTATTTT.